This section outlines one TCR beta chain sequence together with its context. The CDR3 covers 13 residues. Germline V lookup: CDR1 MNHEY, CDR2 SVGAGI. The V end was cut by 6 bases, the J end by 5 bases, with 8 bases between. The sample originates from a study of blood T cell repertoires in COVID-19. Overall study context: There were acute and convalescent COVID-19 samples, and they came from the United States, Italy and Spain. Sources were T cells, B-cell-depleted T cells, or PBMCs; the material itself was cDNA or gDNA.

Original handling: Amplified reference gene primers provided the basis for estimating nucleated cell counts. The assay was immunoSEQ multiplex PCR, and TCRdb's table has in-frame clones only and misses some. D and trimming were read from the DNA, whereas the V and J calls and clone size are those reported in that table. The sample holds about 370,000 clones, approximately 89% seen once. Enrolment of Seattle patients took place during active infection, and they were followed longitudinally. Material: peripheral blood. The chain uses TRBV6-5 and TRBJ2-6; possibly TRBD1 for D (5 bases). The source of this sequence is a woman aged 30 to 39 with COVID-19, enrolled during active disease. DNA for the CDR3: TGTGCCAGCAGAAGGGGATGGGCCAACGTCCTGACTTTC. As protein: CASRRGWANVLTF.